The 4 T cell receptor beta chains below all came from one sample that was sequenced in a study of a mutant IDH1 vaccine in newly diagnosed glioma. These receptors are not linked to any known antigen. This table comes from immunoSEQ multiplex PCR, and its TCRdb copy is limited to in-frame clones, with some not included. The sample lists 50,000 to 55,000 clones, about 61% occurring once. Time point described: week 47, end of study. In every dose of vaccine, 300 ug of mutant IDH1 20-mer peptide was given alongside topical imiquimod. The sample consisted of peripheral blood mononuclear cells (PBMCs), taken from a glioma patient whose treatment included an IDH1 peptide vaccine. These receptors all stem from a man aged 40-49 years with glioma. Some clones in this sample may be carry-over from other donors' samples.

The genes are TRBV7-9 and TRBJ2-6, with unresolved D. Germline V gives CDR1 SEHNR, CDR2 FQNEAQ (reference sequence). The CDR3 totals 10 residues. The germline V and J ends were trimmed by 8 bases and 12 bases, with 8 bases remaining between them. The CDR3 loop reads CASGGTVLTF. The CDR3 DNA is TGTGCCAGCGGTGGAACCGTCCTGACTTTC.

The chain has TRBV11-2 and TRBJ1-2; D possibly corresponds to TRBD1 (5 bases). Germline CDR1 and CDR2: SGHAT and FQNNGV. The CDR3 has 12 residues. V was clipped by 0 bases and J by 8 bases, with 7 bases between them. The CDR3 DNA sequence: TGTGCCAGCAGCTTAGATGGGGGGGGCTACACCTTC. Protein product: CASSLDGGGYTF.

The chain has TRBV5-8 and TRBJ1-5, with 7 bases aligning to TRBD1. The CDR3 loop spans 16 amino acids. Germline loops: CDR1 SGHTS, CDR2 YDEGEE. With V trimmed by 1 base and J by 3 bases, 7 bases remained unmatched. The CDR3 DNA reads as TGTGCCAGCAGCTTGTCGCGCGGGACAGACAATCAGCCCCAGCATTTT. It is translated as CASSLSRGTDNQPQHF.

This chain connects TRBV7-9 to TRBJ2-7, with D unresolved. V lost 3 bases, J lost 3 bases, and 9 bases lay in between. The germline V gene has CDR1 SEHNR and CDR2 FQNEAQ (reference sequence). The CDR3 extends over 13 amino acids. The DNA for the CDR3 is TGTGCCAGCAGCTTTACGTCGTACTACGAGCAGTACTTC. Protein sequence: CASSFTSYYEQYF.